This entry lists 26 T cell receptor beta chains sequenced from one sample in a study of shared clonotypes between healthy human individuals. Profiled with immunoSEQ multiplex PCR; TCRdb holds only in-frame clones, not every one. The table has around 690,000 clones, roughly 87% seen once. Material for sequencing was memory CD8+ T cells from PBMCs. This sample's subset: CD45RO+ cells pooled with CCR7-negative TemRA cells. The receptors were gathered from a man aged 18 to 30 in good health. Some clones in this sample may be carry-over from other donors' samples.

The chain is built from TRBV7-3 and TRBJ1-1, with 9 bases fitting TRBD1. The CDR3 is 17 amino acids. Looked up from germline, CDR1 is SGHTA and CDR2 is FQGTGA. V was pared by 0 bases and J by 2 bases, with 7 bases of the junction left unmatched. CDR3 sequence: CASSLTPRTGVNTEAFF. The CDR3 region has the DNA TGTGCCAGCAGCTTAACTCCCAGGACAGGGGTTAACACTGAAGCTTTCTTT.

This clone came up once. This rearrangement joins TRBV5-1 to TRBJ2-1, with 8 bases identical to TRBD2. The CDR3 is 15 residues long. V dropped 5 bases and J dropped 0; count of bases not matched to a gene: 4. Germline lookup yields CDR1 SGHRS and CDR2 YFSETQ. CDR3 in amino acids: CASSGTSPSYNEQFF. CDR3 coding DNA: TGCGCCAGCAGTGGGACTAGTCCCTCCTACAATGAGCAGTTCTTC.

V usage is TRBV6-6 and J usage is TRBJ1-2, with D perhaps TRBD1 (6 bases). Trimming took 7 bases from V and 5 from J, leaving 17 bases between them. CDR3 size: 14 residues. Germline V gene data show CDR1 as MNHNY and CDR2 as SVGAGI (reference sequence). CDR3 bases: TGTGCCAGCATCCCACCCGGACAGATTTATGGCTACACCTTC. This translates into CASIPPGQIYGYTF.

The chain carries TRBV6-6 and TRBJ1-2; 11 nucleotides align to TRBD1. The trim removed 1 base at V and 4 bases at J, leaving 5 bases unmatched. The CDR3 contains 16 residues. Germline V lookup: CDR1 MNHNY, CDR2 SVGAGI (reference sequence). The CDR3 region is CASSYFGQGASYGYTF. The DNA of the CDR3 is TGTGCCAGCAGTTACTTCGGACAGGGGGCTAGCTATGGCTACACCTTC.

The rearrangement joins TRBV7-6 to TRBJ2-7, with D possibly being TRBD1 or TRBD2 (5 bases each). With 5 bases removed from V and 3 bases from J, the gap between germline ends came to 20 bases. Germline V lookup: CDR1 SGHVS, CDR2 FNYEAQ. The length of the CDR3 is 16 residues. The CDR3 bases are TGTGCCAGCAGCCCAACTTACGGGACCAATTACTACGAGCAGTACTTC. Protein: CASSPTYGTNYYEQYF.

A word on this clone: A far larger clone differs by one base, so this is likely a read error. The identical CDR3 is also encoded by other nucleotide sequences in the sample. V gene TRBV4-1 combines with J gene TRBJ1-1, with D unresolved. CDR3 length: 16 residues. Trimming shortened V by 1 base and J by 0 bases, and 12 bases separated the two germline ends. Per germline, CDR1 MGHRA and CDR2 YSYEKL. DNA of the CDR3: TGCGCCAGCAGCCAAGCGGGCAGGCCGTTGAACACTGAAGCTTTCTTT. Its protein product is CASSQAGRPLNTEAFF.

CDR3 amino acids: CSVAGWGSGNTIYF. CDR3 bases: TGCAGCGTTGCAGGGTGGGGCTCTGGAAACACCATATATTTT. V and J are TRBV29-1 and TRBJ1-3, with D maybe TRBD1 (5 bases). V was trimmed by 4 bases and J by 0 bases, leaving 10 bases between them. The CDR3 runs to 14 residues. Per germline, CDR1 SQVTM and CDR2 ANQGSEA.

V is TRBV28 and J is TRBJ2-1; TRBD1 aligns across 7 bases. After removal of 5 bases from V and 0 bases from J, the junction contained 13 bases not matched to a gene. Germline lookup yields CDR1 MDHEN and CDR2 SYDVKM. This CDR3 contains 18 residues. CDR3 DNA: TGTGCCAGCAGTCGTGGATGGGACAGCCAGAGCTCCTACAATGAGCAGTTCTTC. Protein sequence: CASSRGWDSQSSYNEQFF.

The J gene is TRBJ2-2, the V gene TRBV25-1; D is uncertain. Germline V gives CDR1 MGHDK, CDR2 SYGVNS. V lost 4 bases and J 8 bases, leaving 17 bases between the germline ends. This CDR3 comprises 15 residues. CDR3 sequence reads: CASSVRAVFGGELFF. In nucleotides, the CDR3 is TGTGCCAGCAGTGTTCGGGCAGTCTTCGGGGGGGAGCTGTTTTTT.

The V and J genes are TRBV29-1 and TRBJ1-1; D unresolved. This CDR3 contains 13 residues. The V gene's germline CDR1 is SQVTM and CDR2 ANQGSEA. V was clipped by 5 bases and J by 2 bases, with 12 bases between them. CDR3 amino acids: CSVPGGGNTEAFF. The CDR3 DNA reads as TGCAGCGTTCCCGGTGGCGGCAACACTGAAGCTTTCTTT.

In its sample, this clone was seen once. CDR3 amino acids: CASSDSAGLNNEQFF. For the CDR3, the DNA is TGTGCCAGCAGTGACTCTGCGGGATTGAACAATGAGCAGTTCTTC. The rearrangement uses TRBV6-4 and TRBJ2-1, with D tentatively TRBD2 (6 bases). Trimming took 0 bases from V and 5 from J, leaving 11 bases between them. This CDR3 is 15 amino acids long. In germline, CDR1 is MRHNA, CDR2 SNTAGT.

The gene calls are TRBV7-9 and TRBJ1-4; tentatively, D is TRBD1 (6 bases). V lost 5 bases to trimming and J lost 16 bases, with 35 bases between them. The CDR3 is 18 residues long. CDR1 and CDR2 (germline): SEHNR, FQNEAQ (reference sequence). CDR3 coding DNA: TGTGCCAGCAGCGCACTTAGAAACTCACAGGGTTCGGAAGAAATGGCGTTTTTT. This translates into CASSALRNSQGSEEMAFF.

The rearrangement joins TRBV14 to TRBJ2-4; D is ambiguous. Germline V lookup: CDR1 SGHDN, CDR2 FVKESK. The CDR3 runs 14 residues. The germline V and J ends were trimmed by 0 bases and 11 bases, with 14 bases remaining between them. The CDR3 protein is CASSQDGFYSVQYF. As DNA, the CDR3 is TGTGCCAGCAGCCAAGATGGGTTCTACAGCGTTCAGTACTTC.

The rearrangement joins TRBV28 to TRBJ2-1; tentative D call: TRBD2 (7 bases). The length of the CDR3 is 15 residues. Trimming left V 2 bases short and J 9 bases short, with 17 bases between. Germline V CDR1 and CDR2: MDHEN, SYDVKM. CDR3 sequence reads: CASSLIRGRGGEQFF. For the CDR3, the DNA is TGTGCCAGCAGTTTAATCCGGGGGCGCGGGGGTGAGCAGTTCTTC. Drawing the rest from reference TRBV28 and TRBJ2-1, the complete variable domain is DVKVTQSSRYLVKRTGEKVFLECVQDMDHENMFWYRQDPGLGLRLIYFSYDVKMKEKGDIPEGYSVSREKKERFSLILESASTNQTSMYLCASSLIRGRGGEQFFGPGTRLTVL.

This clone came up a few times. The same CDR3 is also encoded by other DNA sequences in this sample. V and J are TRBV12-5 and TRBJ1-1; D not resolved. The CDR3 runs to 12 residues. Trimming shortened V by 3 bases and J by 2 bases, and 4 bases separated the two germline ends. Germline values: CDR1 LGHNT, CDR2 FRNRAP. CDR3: CASGLGNTEAFF. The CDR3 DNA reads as TGTGCTAGTGGTTTAGGTAACACTGAAGCTTTCTTT.

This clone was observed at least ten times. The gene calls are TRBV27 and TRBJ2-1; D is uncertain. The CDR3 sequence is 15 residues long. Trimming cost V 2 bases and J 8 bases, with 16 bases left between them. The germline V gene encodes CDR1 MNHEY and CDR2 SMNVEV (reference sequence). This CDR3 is CASSLQAGRVHEQFF. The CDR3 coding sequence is TGTGCCAGCAGTTTACAAGCCGGCAGAGTCCATGAGCAGTTCTTC.

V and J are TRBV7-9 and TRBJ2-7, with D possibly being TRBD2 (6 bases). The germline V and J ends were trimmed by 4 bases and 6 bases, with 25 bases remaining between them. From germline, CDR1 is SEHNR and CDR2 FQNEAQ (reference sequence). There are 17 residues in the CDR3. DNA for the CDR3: TGTGCCAGCAGCTCCCCTGGATCCGGGACCATGGGGGGCGAGCAGTACTTC. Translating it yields CASSSPGSGTMGGEQYF.

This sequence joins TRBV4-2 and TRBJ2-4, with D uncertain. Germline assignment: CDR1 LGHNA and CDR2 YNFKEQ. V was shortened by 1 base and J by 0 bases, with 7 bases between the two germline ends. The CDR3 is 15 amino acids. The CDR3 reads CASSQGNLAKNIQYF. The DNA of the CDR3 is TGTGCCAGCAGCCAAGGAAACCTAGCCAAAAACATTCAGTACTTC.

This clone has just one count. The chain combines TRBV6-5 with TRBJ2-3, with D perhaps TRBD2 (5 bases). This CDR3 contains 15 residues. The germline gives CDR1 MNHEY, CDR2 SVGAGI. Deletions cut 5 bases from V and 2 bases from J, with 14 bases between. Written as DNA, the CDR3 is TGTGCCAGCAGTCGGACTTCACCCAACACAGATACGCAGTATTTT. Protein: CASSRTSPNTDTQYF.

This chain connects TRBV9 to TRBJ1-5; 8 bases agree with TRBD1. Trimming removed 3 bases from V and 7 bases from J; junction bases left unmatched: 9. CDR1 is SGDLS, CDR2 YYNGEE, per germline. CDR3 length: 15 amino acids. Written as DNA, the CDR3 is TGTGCCAGCAGCGGCACAGGGGGTTCCGGGCAGCCCCAGCATTTT. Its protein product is CASSGTGGSGQPQHF.

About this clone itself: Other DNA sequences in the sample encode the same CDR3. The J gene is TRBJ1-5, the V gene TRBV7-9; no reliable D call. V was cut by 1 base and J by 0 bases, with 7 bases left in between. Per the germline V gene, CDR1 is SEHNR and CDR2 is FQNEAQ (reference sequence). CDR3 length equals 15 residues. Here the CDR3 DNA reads TGTGCCAGCAGCTTAGGTACAGCTAGCAATCAGCCCCAGCATTTT. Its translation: CASSLGTASNQPQHF.

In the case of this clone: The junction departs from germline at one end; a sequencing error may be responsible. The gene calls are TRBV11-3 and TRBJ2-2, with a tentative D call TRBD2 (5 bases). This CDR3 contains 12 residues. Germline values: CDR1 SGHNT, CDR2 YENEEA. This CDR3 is CASSLEPRGAVF. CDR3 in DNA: TGTGCCAGCAGCTTAGAACCCCGGGGAGCTGTTTTT. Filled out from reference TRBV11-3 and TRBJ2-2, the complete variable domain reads EAGVVQSPRYKIIEKKQPVAFWCNPISGHNTLYWYLQNLGQGPELLIRYENEEAVDDSQLPKDRFSAERLKGVDSTLKIQPAELGDSAVYLCASSLEPRGAVFGEGSRLTVL.

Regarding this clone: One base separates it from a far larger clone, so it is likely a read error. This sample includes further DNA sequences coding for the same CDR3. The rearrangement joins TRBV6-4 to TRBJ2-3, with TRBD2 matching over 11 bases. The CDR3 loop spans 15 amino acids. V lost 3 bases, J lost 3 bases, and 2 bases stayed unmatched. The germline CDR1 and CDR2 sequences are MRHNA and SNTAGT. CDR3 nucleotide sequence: TGTGCCAGCAGTGAACTAGCGGGAGCAACAGATACGCAGTATTTT. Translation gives CASSELAGATDTQYF.

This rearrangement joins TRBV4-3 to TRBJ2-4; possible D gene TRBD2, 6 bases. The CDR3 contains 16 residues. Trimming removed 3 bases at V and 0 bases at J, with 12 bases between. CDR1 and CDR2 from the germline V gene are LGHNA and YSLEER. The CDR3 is CASSHPGEGAKNIQYF. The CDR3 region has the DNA TGCGCCAGCAGCCACCCGGGAGAGGGAGCCAAAAACATTCAGTACTTC.

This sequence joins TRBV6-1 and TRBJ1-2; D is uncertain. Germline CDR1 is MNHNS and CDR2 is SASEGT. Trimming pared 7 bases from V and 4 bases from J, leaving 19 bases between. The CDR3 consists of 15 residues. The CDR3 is CASTGLGSSVYGYTF. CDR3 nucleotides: TGTGCCAGCACGGGTCTGGGAAGTTCCGTCTATGGCTACACCTTC.

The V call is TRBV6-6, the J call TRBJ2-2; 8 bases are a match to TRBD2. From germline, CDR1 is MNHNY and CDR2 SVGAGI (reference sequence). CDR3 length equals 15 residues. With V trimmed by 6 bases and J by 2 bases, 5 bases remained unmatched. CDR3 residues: CASSPSGLNTGELFF. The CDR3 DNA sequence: TGTGCCAGCAGCCCTAGCGGGCTAAACACCGGGGAGCTGTTTTTT.